The present TCR beta chain was sequenced within a study of post-analysis software for immune sequencing data. As for the study in general: Relapsing-remitting, secondary progressive and progressive-relapsing courses of multiple sclerosis were included.

This clonotype was seen a few times. Its target is unknown. Germline CDR1 SQVTM, CDR2 ANQGSEA. Trimming left V 3 bases short and J 1 base short, with 8 bases between. The CDR3 loop spans 13 amino acids. cDNA libraries of TCR beta carried unique molecular identifiers. TCRdb redid the calling of the PCR reads with MiXCR, one entry per CDR3 protein. The sample carries about 460,000 distinct CDR3 sequences, under 55% recorded once. The study, taken as a whole, reports: Comparison with controls showed significantly lower normalized Chao1 diversity in multiple sclerosis patients. Higher frequency in patients than in controls was seen for about five TRBV segments, with TRBV5-6, TRBV5-1 and TRBV20-1 among them.

The source material was blood. The source is a girl aged 5 to 17 with multiple sclerosis. The chain uses TRBV29-1 and TRBJ2-3; weak D call: TRBD1 (6 bases). Here the CDR3 reads CSVDPGGTDTQYF. The DNA for the CDR3 is TGCAGCGTTGACCCAGGGGGCACAGATACGCAGTATTTT.